This TCR beta chain derives from a study of breast tumors, draining lymph nodes, adjacent tissues. The germline CDR1 and CDR2 sequences are SGHNT and YENEEA. This CDR3 comprises 13 residues. V lost 7 bases and J lost 2; bases outside the gene matches: 4. The lymph nodes were axillary draining lymph nodes from breast cancer patients. TCRdb used MiXCR to reprocess the multiplex PCR reads, holding one entry per CDR3 protein. The sample holds some 230,000 distinct CDR3 sequences; around 35% are singletons and the top ten take approximately 3.3%. The receptor was isolated from a female donor with breast cancer. Some clones in this sample may be carry-over from other donors' samples. The V call is TRBV11-3, the J call TRBJ2-5; 7 bases fit TRBD2. The sample comprised axillary lymph node tissue. CDR3 loop: CASTGGRQETQYF. The DNA of the CDR3 is TGTGCCAGCACAGGCGGGAGACAAGAGACCCAGTACTTC. Based on the CDR3 plus reference TRBV11-3 and TRBJ2-5, the full variable domain is EAGVVQSPRYKIIEKKQPVAFWCNPISGHNTLYWYLQNLGQGPELLIRYENEEAVDDSQLPKDRFSAERLKGVDSTLKIQPAELGDSAVYLCASTGGRQETQYFGPGTRLLVL.